Listed below are T cell receptor beta chains from one sample, sequenced in a study of T cell changes during pregnancy in multiple sclerosis. The repertoire was sequenced with immunoSEQ multiplex PCR; TCRdb's copy has only in-frame clones and lacks some. The table lists roughly 45,000 clones, 75% to 90% of them singletons. The sequenced sample was peripheral blood, obtained in the second trimester of pregnancy. The receptors originated from a female donor in good health, enrolled as a control in a pregnancy study. Both conserved end residues are part of each CDR3. D genes are given only for firm matches. Size tells how often a clone was seen (once, few, many) or the class of an expanded clone, and some rows leave it out.

CASSPGELGNTIYF,TGCGCCAGCAGCCCCGGGGAACTAGGAAACACCATATATTTT,.,TRBJ1-3,TRBV5-1,14,.
CASSLGSGGNEQFF,TGTGCCAGCAGCTTAGGAAGCGGCGGCAATGAGCAGTTCTTC,.,TRBJ2-1,TRBV7-9,14,.
CASSPRPAGETQYF,TGTGCCAGCAGCCCCAGACCAGCGGGAGAGACCCAGTACTTC,.,TRBJ2-5,TRBV7-9,14,few
CATSRDRVRNQPQHF,TGTGCCACCAGCAGAGATCGTGTCCGGAATCAGCCCCAGCATTTT,.,TRBJ1-5,TRBV15,15,once
CASSRGTGYTEAFF,TGTGCCAGCAGCCGAGGCACAGGGTACACTGAAGCTTTCTTT,.,TRBJ1-1,TRBV7-8,14,.
CASSHPGGQAFF,TGTGCCAGCAGCCACCCCGGGGGGCAAGCTTTCTTT,.,TRBJ1-1,TRBV4-2,12,.
CASSAGPGRTEAFF,TGTGCCAGCAGCGCTGGTCCGGGTCGGACTGAAGCTTTCTTT,.,TRBJ1-1,TRBV5-6,14,.
CASSEVLAGGSYEQYF,TGTGCCAGCAGTGAAGTACTAGCGGGAGGTAGCTACGAGCAGTACTTC,TRBD2,TRBJ2-7,TRBV6-1,16,.
CASSRTGTNYEQYF,TGTGCCAGCAGCCGGACAGGGACCAACTACGAGCAGTACTTC,TRBD1,TRBJ2-7,TRBV5-4,14,.
CASRNPSRGTGYTF,TGTGCCAGCAGAAATCCCTCGCGGGGGACCGGCTACACCTTC,.,TRBJ1-2,TRBV27,14,.
CASSLGEGNQPQHF,TGTGCCAGCAGCCTCGGGGAGGGCAATCAGCCCCAGCATTTT,.,TRBJ1-5,TRBV2,14,.
CASTSGGTPYGYTF,TGTGCCAGCACTTCTGGGGGGACCCCCTATGGCTACACCTTC,.,TRBJ1-2,TRBV27,14,.
CASSIASGRTGELFF,TGTGCCAGTAGTATCGCTAGCGGGAGGACCGGGGAGCTGTTTTTT,TRBD2,TRBJ2-2,TRBV19,15,.
CASSPRIKDSEKLFF,TGTGCCAGCTCACCACGAATTAAGGACAGTGAAAAACTGTTTTTT,.,TRBJ1-4,TRBV18,15,.
CASSFRLAGYTDTQYF,TGTGCCAGCAGCTTCAGACTAGCGGGGTACACAGATACGCAGTATTTT,TRBD2,TRBJ2-3,TRBV5-4,16,.
CASSQDDSSSGEETQYF,TGCGCCAGCAGCCAAGATGATTCGTCTAGCGGGGAAGAGACCCAGTACTTC,TRBD2,TRBJ2-5,TRBV4-1,17,.
CASTSTGNFYEQYF,TGTGCCAGCACTTCGACAGGGAATTTCTACGAGCAGTACTTC,TRBD1,TRBJ2-7,TRBV2,14,.
CASSLAGAGANVLTF,TGCGCCAGCAGCTTGGCAGGGGCTGGGGCCAACGTCCTGACTTTC,.,TRBJ2-6,TRBV5-1,15,.
CASSAGTSIVNEQFF,TGTGCCAGCAGTGCCGGGACTAGCATTGTCAATGAGCAGTTCTTC,TRBD2,TRBJ2-1,TRBV7-2,15,.
CASSDVELAGALYEQFF,TGTGCCAGCAGTGATGTGGAATTAGCGGGAGCGCTATATGAGCAGTTCTTC,TRBD2,TRBJ2-1,TRBV6-1,17,.
CASMASSYNEQFF,TGTGCCAGCATGGCTAGCTCCTACAATGAGCAGTTCTTC,.,TRBJ2-1,TRBV2,13,.
CASSAKGLAAYNEQFF,TGTGCCAGCAGCGCAAAAGGACTCGCTGCCTACAATGAGCAGTTCTTC,.,TRBJ2-1,TRBV9,16,.
CASSGGRGVSGANVLTF,TGTGCCAGCAGCGGGGGACGGGGGGTGTCTGGGGCCAACGTCCTGACTTTC,TRBD2,TRBJ2-6,TRBV27,17,.
CSVEGQGQETQYF,TGCAGCGTTGAAGGGCAGGGCCAAGAGACCCAGTACTTC,.,TRBJ2-5,TRBV29-1,13,once
CASSHGQNEQFF,TGTGCCAGCAGCCATGGCCAGAATGAGCAGTTCTTC,.,TRBJ2-1,TRBV14,12,.
CASSYVAGNTIYF,TGTGCCAGCAGTTACGTAGCTGGAAACACCATATATTTT,.,TRBJ1-3,TRBV6-5,13,.
CASSLGSQQGDEQYF,TGTGCCAGCAGCTTAGGGTCCCAACAGGGCGACGAGCAGTACTTC,.,TRBJ2-7,TRBV11-3,15,once
CASSTWGDPYNEQFF,TGCGCCAGCTCGACCTGGGGGGACCCCTACAATGAGCAGTTCTTC,.,TRBJ2-1,TRBV5-1,15,.
CASGLVPAGAGNEQFF,TGTGCTAGTGGTTTGGTACCGGCGGGGGCCGGCAATGAGCAGTTCTTC,.,TRBJ2-1,TRBV12-5,16,.
CASSLLTGGHNEQFF,TGTGCTAGCAGCTTGTTGACAGGGGGGCACAATGAGCAGTTCTTC,TRBD1,TRBJ2-1,TRBV7-7,15,.
CASSDGTVVGQETQYF,TGTGCCAGCAGTGATGGGACAGTAGTAGGCCAAGAGACCCAGTACTTC,TRBD1,TRBJ2-5,TRBV25-1,16,.
CASSLSGDYGYTF,TGTGCCAGCAGTTTGAGCGGAGACTATGGCTACACCTTC,.,TRBJ1-2,TRBV28,13,.
CASSLGFSFASEAFF,TGCGCCAGCAGCCTTGGGTTTAGCTTTGCGTCTGAAGCTTTCTTT,.,TRBJ1-1,TRBV4-1,15,.